Below, 18 T cell receptor beta chains from the same sample are listed, as sequenced in a study of tumor and adjacent non-tumor tissue in lung cancer. No cell sorting was done before RNA was extracted from the tissue. The library came from three nested PCR rounds adapted from ARM-PCR protocols. TCRdb redid the calling of the multiplex PCR reads with MiXCR, one entry per CDR3 protein. The data contain some 84,000 distinct CDR3 sequences, about 61% of them seen just once; the ten biggest clones take up 15%. The sample comprised lung tumor tissue. The receptor source for this set is a man aged 65 to 85 with non-small cell lung cancer.

As concerns this clonotype: An end of the junction does not agree with germline; a read error may underlie this. The chain employs TRBV29-1 and TRBJ2-2, with TRBD1 identical over 8 bases. CDR1 and CDR2 from the germline V gene are SQVTM and ANQGSEA. The CDR3 runs 16 residues. The chain's CDR3 is CSARRTGGWNIGELFF. The CDR3 bases are TGCAGTGCCCGGCGCACAGGGGGATGGAACATCGGGGAGCTGTTTTTT.

On this clonotype: The germline gene is not matched at one end of the junction; a read error may be the cause. This chain joins TRBV6-5 and TRBJ1-5; no clear D gene. This CDR3 comprises 14 residues. In germline, CDR1 is MNHEY, CDR2 SVGAGI. The CDR3 coding sequence is TGCGCCAACAAAGAAGGGCCTAACGATCAGCCCCAGCATTTT. It is translated as CANKEGPNDQPQHF.

There are a few counts of this clonotype. The gene calls are TRBV7-8 and TRBJ2-5; 8 nucleotides agree with TRBD1. CDR3 size: 13 residues. The germline CDR1 and CDR2 sequences are SGHVS and FQNEAQ. The J segment lost 5 bases and the V segment lost 3 bases, leaving 2 bases of the junction unmatched. CDR3: CASSFRQGETQYF. Written as DNA, the CDR3 is TGTGCCAGCAGCTTTAGACAGGGGGAGACCCAGTACTTC.

This clonotype was found once. The conserved closing phenylalanine or tryptophan is absent in this CDR3, likely reflecting a read error. V is TRBV12-3 or TRBV12-4 and J is TRBJ1-5; D tentatively fits TRBD1 or TRBD2 (5 bases each). The DNA end is more similar to TRBJ2-3, so the J call may be wrong. The CDR3 totals 16 residues. For the CDR3, the DNA is TGTGCCAGCAGATTAAGAGGAAGGGACCCGACTCAGCCCCAGTATCTT. It encodes CASRLRGRDPTQPQYL.

This clonotype was picked up a small number of times. The V and J genes are TRBV24-1 and TRBJ2-1; TRBD2 might be the D (5 bases). The length of the CDR3 is 15 residues. CDR1 KGHDR and CDR2 SFDVKD come from the germline V gene. V was shortened by 5 bases and J by 1 base, with 11 bases between the two germline ends. The DNA for the CDR3 is TGTGCCACCAGTGTCCGAGGGCGGTCCTACAATGAGCAGTTCTTC. It translates to CATSVRGRSYNEQFF.

The V and J genes are TRBV4-1 and TRBJ2-5; 10 bases match TRBD1. The DNA end is a closer match to TRBJ2-1, so the J assignment may be wrong. Germline V gives CDR1 MGHRA, CDR2 YSYEKL. The CDR3 length is 18 residues. DNA for the CDR3: TGCGCCAGCAGCCGACTTCTTCGGGGGACAGGGGACCAAGAGACCCAGTTCTTC. Amino acids: CASSRLLRGTGDQETQFF.

This clonotype was recorded a few times. One junction end disagrees with the germline gene, perhaps due to a read error. The chain employs TRBV11-2 and TRBJ2-1, with D possibly being TRBD2 (6 bases). This CDR3 region has 17 residues. CDR1 SGHAT and CDR2 FQNNGV come from the germline V gene. The CDR3 is CDSSNLATGWLDNGQFF. The CDR3 nucleotides are TGTGACAGCAGCAACCTAGCGACGGGGTGGTTGGACAATGGGCAGTTCTTC.

This clonotype was found many times. For the CDR3, the DNA is TGTGCCAGCAGCCTTAGGGACAGCCACACAGATACGCAGTATTTT. Its protein product is CASSLRDSHTDTQYF. The V call is TRBV12-3 or TRBV12-4, the J call TRBJ2-3, with TRBD1 identical over 7 bases. The CDR3 is made up of 15 amino acids. V trimming: 6 bases; J trimming: 2 bases; junction bases outside the gene matches: 8.

The chain recombines TRBV21-1 with TRBJ2-2. TRBV21-1 is a pseudogene locus. The CDR3 length is 15 residues. The CDR3 loop is CASSSPATPGGELFF. CDR3 nucleotides: TGTGCCAGCAGCTCGCCTGCGACGCCAGGCGGGGAGCTGTTTTTT.

This clonotype was observed many times. The chain is built from TRBV29-1 and TRBJ2-1; possibly TRBD1 for D (6 bases). The V end was cut by 3 bases, the J end by 3 bases, with 6 bases between. This CDR3 has 12 residues. CDR1 is SQVTM, CDR2 ANQGSEA, per germline. The CDR3 is CSVDRGYNEQFF. In DNA form, the CDR3 reads TGCAGCGTTGACAGGGGCTACAATGAGCAGTTCTTC.

Comments on this clonotype: A single base separates this from a much larger clone, so it may be a read error. This rearrangement joins TRBV11-2 to TRBJ1-4; D not certain. The V gene lost 4 bases and the J gene lost 7 bases, with 7 bases spanning the gap. CDR1 and CDR2 (germline): SGHAT, FQNNGV. The CDR3 is 12 amino acids. The CDR3 is CASSSAGEKLFF. In DNA form, the CDR3 reads TGTGCCAGCAGCTCAGCGGGTGAAAAACTGTTTTTT.

Remarks on this clonotype: A read error may explain this, as a much larger clone is one base away. The CDR3 ends on some other residue instead of the conserved phenylalanine or tryptophan, so this is likely a read error. The chain employs TRBV5-5 and TRBJ2-5, with 7 bases that match TRBD1. Germline V gene sequence: CDR1 SGHKS, CDR2 YYEKEE (reference sequence). The ends lost 0 bases at V and 0 bases at J; junction bases unmatched: 5. This CDR3 has 16 amino acids. DNA for the CDR3: TGTGCCAGCAGCTTGGCCTCGACAGGGAACCAAGAGACCCAGTACGTC. It is translated as CASSLASTGNQETQYV.

This clonotype occurred once. Germline is not matched at one junction end, which may reflect a read error. The V call is TRBV11-2, the J call TRBJ2-5, with D possibly called TRBD1 or TRBD2 (5 bases each). The CDR3 runs to 15 residues. CDR1 and CDR2 (germline): SGHAT, FQNNGV. CDR3 loop: CASSFSPGDQETQCF. The CDR3, as DNA: TGTGCCAGCAGCTTTAGTCCCGGGGACCAAGAGACCCAGTGCTTC. Using reference TRBV11-2 and TRBJ2-5 for the parts outside the CDR3, the full variable domain is EAGVAQSPRYKIIEKRQSVAFWCNPISGHATLYWYQQILGQGPKLLIQFQNNGVVDDSQLPKDRFSAERLKGVDSTLKIQPAKLEDSAVYLCASSFSPGDQETQCFGPGTRLLVL.

With regard to this clonotype: A junction boundary mismatches the germline segment, possibly from a read error. This sequence joins TRBV11-2 and TRBJ2-3; the D gene could be TRBD1 or TRBD2 (6 bases each). Germline loops: CDR1 SGHAT, CDR2 FQNNGV. The CDR3 loop spans 19 amino acids. CDR3 amino acids: CVSSSLRDGRGLYTDTQYF. CDR3 in DNA: TGTGTCAGCAGCTCCCTTCGAGACGGCAGGGGACTGTACACAGATACGCAGTATTTT.

V is TRBV28 and J is TRBJ2-1; the D gene is possibly TRBD2 (5 bases). CDR3 size: 14 residues. V was clipped by 4 bases and J by 9 bases, with 16 bases between them. CDR1 and CDR2 from the germline V gene are MDHEN and SYDVKM. CDR3 sequence: CASSSLFGGTEQFF. CDR3 sequence (DNA): TGTGCCAGCAGTTCACTCTTTGGAGGTACTGAGCAGTTCTTC.

This clonotype was seen a few times. The chain joins TRBV5-4 to TRBJ2-1; 9 bases are shared with TRBD2. This CDR3 has 14 amino acids. Looked up from germline, CDR1 is SGHNT and CDR2 is YYREEE (reference sequence). Trimming removed 8 bases from V and 5 bases from J; junction bases left unmatched: 8. The CDR3 region is CASMRRGGNNEQFF. In DNA form, the CDR3 reads TGTGCCAGTATGAGGCGGGGGGGAAACAATGAGCAGTTCTTC.

By sample share, this clonotype is medium-sized (0.01 to 0.1%). The gene calls are TRBV7-9 and TRBJ2-7; 7 bases are shared with TRBD1. V lost 5 bases to trimming and J lost 5 bases; unmatched junction nucleotides: 15. The CDR3 consists of 16 residues. Per germline, CDR1 SEHNR and CDR2 FQNEAQ (reference sequence). The CDR3 region is CASSGRDKTGTHEQYF. As DNA, the CDR3 is TGTGCCAGCAGCGGGCGAGACAAGACAGGGACCCACGAGCAGTACTTC. Full variable domain (missing parts from reference TRBV7-9 and TRBJ2-7): DTGVSQNPRHKITKRGQNVTFRCDPISEHNRLYWYRQTLGQGPEFLTYFQNEAQLEKSRLLSDRFSAERPKGSFSTLEIQRTEQGDSAMYLCASSGRDKTGTHEQYFGPGTRLTVT.

This clonotype showed up just a few times. Mismatch with germline at one junction end may stem from a read error. The chain is built from TRBV11-1 and TRBJ2-1; D may be TRBD1 (6 bases). CDR1 and CDR2 from the germline V gene are SGHAT and FQDESV (reference sequence). CDR3 length equals 12 residues. In nucleotides, the CDR3 is TGTGCCAGCAGCCGTCGGACCGGACAGTTCGCCTTC. Residues: CASSRRTGQFAF. Full variable domain (missing parts from reference TRBV11-1 and TRBJ2-1): EAEVAQSPRYKITEKSQAVAFWCDPISGHATLYWYRQILGQGPELLVQFQDESVVDDSQLPKDRFSAERLKGVDSTLKIQPAELGDSAMYLCASSRRTGQFAFGPGTRLTVL.